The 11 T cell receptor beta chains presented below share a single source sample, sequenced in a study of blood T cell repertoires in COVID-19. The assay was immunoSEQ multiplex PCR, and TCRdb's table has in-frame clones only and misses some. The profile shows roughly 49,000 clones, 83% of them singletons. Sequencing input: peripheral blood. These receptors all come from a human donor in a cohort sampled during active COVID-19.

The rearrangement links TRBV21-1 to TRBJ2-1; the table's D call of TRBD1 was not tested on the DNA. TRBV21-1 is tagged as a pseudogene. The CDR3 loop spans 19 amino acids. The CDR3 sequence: CASSKEDSLPKSSYNEQFF. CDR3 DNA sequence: TGTGCCAGCAGCAAAGAGGACAGCCTTCCGAAATCCTCCTACAATGAGCAGTTCTTC.

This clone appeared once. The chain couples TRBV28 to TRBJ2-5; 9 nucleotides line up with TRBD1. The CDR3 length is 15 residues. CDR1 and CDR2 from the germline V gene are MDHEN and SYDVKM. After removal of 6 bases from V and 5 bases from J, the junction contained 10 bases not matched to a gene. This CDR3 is CASSSGTGSIETQYF. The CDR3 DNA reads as TGTGCCAGCAGCTCCGGGACAGGGAGTATCGAGACCCAGTACTTC.

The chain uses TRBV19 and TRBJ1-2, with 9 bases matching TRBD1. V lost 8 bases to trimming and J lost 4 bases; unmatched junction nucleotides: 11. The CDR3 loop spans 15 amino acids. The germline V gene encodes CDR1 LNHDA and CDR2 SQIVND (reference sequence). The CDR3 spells CASCKSGQGFYGYTF. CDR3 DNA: TGTGCCAGTTGTAAATCGGGACAGGGCTTCTATGGCTACACCTTC.

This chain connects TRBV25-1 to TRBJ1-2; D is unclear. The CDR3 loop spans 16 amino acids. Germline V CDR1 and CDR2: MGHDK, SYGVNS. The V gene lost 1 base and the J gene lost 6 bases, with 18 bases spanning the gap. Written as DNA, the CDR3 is TGTGCCAGCAGTGAATTTTGGACTATGACGGGTGATGGCTACACCTTC. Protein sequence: CASSEFWTMTGDGYTF.

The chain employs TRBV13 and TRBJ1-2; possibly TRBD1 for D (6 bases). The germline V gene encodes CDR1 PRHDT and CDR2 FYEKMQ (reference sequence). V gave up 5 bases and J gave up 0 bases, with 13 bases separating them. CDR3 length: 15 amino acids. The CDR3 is CASSKWTATNYGYTF. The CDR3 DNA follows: TGTGCCAGCAGCAAATGGACAGCCACTAACTATGGCTACACCTTC.

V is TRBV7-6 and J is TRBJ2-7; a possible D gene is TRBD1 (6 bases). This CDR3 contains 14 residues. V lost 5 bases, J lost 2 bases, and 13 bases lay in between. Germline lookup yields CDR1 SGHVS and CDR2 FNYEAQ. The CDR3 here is CASSRLGAPYEQYF. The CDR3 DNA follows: TGTGCCAGCAGCCGGTTGGGGGCACCCTACGAGCAGTACTTC.

The CDR3, as DNA: TGTGCCAGCAGTGTTCGGGTTTTGAACACTGAAGCTTTCTTT. Residues: CASSVRVLNTEAFF. The V and J genes are TRBV2 and TRBJ1-1; D is ambiguous. Germline V lookup: CDR1 SNHLY, CDR2 FYNNEI. The CDR3 consists of 14 residues. The germline V and J ends were trimmed by 4 bases and 0 bases, with 9 bases remaining between them.

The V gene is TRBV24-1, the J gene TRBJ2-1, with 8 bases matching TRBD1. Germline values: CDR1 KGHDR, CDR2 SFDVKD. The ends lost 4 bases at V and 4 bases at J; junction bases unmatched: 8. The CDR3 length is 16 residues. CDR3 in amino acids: CATSDPGTGNYNEQFF. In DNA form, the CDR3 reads TGTGCCACCAGTGACCCCGGGACAGGAAATTACAATGAGCAGTTCTTC.

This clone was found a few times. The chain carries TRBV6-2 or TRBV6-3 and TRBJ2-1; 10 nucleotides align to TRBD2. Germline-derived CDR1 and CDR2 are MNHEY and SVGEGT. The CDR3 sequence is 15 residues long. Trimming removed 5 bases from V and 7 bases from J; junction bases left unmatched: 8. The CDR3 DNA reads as TGTGCCAGCAGTGTTACACTAGCGGGGTTGAATGAGCAGTTCTTC. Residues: CASSVTLAGLNEQFF.

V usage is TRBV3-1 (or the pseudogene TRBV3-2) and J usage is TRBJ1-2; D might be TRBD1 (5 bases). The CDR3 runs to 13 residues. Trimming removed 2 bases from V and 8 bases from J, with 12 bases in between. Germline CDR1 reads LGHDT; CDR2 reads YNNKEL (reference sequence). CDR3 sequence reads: CASSQNAGDGYTF. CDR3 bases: TGTGCCAGCAGCCAAAACGCGGGGGACGGCTACACCTTC.

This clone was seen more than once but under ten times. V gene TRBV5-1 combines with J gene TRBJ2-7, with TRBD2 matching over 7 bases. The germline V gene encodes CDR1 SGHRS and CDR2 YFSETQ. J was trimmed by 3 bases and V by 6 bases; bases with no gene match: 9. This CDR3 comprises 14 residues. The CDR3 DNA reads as TGCGCCAGCACCTCGTCTAGCGGACACTACGAGCAGTACTTC. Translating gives CASTSSSGHYEQYF. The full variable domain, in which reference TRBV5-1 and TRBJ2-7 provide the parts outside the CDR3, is KAGVTQTPRYLIKTRGQQVTLSCSPISGHRSVSWYQQTPGQGLQFLFEYFSETQRNKGNFPGRFSGRQFSNSRSEMNVSTLELGDSALYLCASTSSSGHYEQYFGPGTRLTVT.